The 28 T cell receptor beta chains presented below share a single source sample, sequenced in a study of blood T cell repertoires in COVID-19. The protocol was immunoSEQ multiplex PCR, while the TCRdb copy is restricted to in-frame clones and leaves out a portion. Among about 210,000 clones listed, 70% to 90% were seen once. The material sequenced was peripheral blood. Every receptor here comes from a woman in her thirties or forties with acute or convalescent COVID-19.

The J gene is TRBJ2-2, the V gene TRBV4-1, with D perhaps TRBD1 (5 bases). CDR3 size: 16 residues. Germline V gives CDR1 MGHRA, CDR2 YSYEKL. Between the trimmed V and J ends, which lost 4 bases and 8 bases, there was a span of 20 bases. CDR3: CASSPGLAASLGELFF. Written as DNA, the CDR3 is TGCGCCAGCAGCCCAGGGCTGGCAGCCTCGTTGGGGGAGCTGTTTTTT.

This clone was picked up one time. This sequence joins TRBV2 and TRBJ2-1, with D hard to call. The V end was cut by 5 bases, the J end by 8 bases, with 7 bases between. CDR3 size: 11 residues. Germline loops: CDR1 SNHLY, CDR2 FYNNEI. CDR3 DNA sequence: TGTGCCAGCAGTCCTTTCGATGAGCAGTTCTTC. The encoded protein is CASSPFDEQFF.

The rearrangement links TRBV18 to TRBJ2-7; weak D call: TRBD2 (5 bases). Germline CDR1 and CDR2: KGHSH and LQKENI. This CDR3 contains 13 residues. Trimming shortened V by 2 bases and J by 3 bases, and 8 bases separated the two germline ends. The CDR3 bases are TGTGCCAGCTCACCAGGACGGGACTACGAGCAGTACGTC. The encoded protein is CASSPGRDYEQYV.

The rearrangement uses TRBV18 and TRBJ2-7; TRBD1 agrees at 8 bases. CDR1 and CDR2 (germline): KGHSH, LQKENI. Unmatched junction bases numbered 6, after V lost 3 bases and J lost 5 bases. The CDR3 covers 14 residues. The CDR3 is CASSPRTGSDEQYV. CDR3 in DNA: TGTGCCAGCTCACCCCGGACAGGGAGCGACGAGCAGTACGTC.

V is TRBV30 and J is TRBJ1-4; no definite D call. Trimming pared 0 bases from V and 12 bases from J, leaving 8 bases between. CDR3 size: 11 residues. Per the germline V gene, CDR1 is GTSNPN and CDR2 is SVGIG (reference sequence). CDR3 amino acids: CAWSVRRELFF. The CDR3 nucleotides are TGTGCCTGGAGTGTACGGAGAGAACTGTTTTTT.

The genes are TRBV5-1 and TRBJ1-5; TRBD1 aligns across 9 bases. The ends lost 0 bases at V and 4 bases at J; junction bases unmatched: 2. Germline V gene lookup returns CDR1 SGHRS and CDR2 YFSETQ. The CDR3 is 15 amino acids. The CDR3 coding sequence is TGCGCCAGCAGCTTGGGGGACAGGGATAATCAGCCCCAGCATTTT. This gives the protein CASSLGDRDNQPQHF. Combining the CDR3 with reference TRBV5-1 and TRBJ1-5 gives the whole variable domain KAGVTQTPRYLIKTRGQQVTLSCSPISGHRSVSWYQQTPGQGLQFLFEYFSETQRNKGNFPGRFSGRQFSNSRSEMNVSTLELGDSALYLCASSLGDRDNQPQHFGDGTRLSIL.

The J gene is TRBJ2-5, the V gene TRBV11-2, with 8 bases that match TRBD2. Losses at the gene ends were 2 bases for V and 2 bases for J; bases not matched to a gene: 10. The CDR3 is 17 amino acids. CDR1 and CDR2 (germline): SGHAT, FQNNGV. CDR3 protein: CASSLLGGGHPQETQYF. In nucleotides, the CDR3 is TGTGCCAGCAGCTTACTAGGCGGGGGGCACCCTCAAGAGACCCAGTACTTC.

The V gene is TRBV21-1, the J gene TRBJ2-5; TRBD2, the D gene given by the table, was not confirmed from the DNA. TRBV21-1 is annotated as a pseudogene. The CDR3 length is 21 residues. The CDR3 protein is CASSKALRASGVPEDTETQYF. For the CDR3, the DNA is TGTGCCAGCAGCAAAGCCCTTAGGGCTAGCGGGGTCCCCGAGGATACGGAGACCCAGTACTTC.

This sequence joins TRBV19 and TRBJ1-1; 7 bases align to TRBD1. This CDR3 has 14 amino acids. Germline V CDR1 and CDR2: LNHDA, SQIVND (reference sequence). Losses at the gene ends were 2 bases for V and 3 bases for J; bases not matched to a gene: 3. The CDR3 sequence is CASSITGVDTEAFF. DNA of the CDR3: TGTGCCAGTAGTATAACAGGGGTGGACACTGAAGCTTTCTTT.

This clone was detected once. Because it lacks the conserved phenylalanine or tryptophan at the end, this CDR3 is likely a read error. The rearrangement joins TRBV4-2 to TRBJ1-2; 9 bases agree with TRBD1. The CDR3 extends over 13 amino acids. V was pared by 6 bases and J by 5 bases, with 4 bases of the junction left unmatched. Germline V CDR1 and CDR2: LGHNA, YNFKEQ. The CDR3: CASRGDRVYGYTL. In DNA, the CDR3 is TGTGCCAGCAGGGGGGACAGGGTTTATGGCTACACCCTC.

This clone was detected a few times. This chain joins TRBV6-5 and TRBJ2-1; 7 nucleotides line up with TRBD2. With 5 bases clipped from V and 9 bases from J, the junction kept 10 bases outside the gene matches. The CDR3 has 14 amino acids. Germline V gives CDR1 MNHEY, CDR2 SVGAGI. CDR3 sequence reads: CASSRTLAEGEQFF. In DNA, the CDR3 is TGTGCCAGCAGTAGGACCCTAGCGGAGGGTGAGCAGTTCTTC.

This chain links TRBV13 with TRBJ1-2; D might be TRBD1 (5 bases). Trimming cost V 3 bases and J 3 bases, with 17 bases left between them. Germline V gene lookup returns CDR1 PRHDT and CDR2 FYEKMQ (reference sequence). This CDR3 region has 16 residues. In nucleotides, the CDR3 is TGTGCCAGCAGCTTGGGTGACCAGGAGGGGTACTATGGCTACACCTTC. Its protein is CASSLGDQEGYYGYTF.

The genes are TRBV9 and TRBJ1-6; unclear D gene. The CDR3 sequence is 14 residues long. V was trimmed by 4 bases and J by 6 bases, leaving 11 bases between them. CDR1 SGDLS and CDR2 YYNGEE come from the germline V gene. The CDR3 sequence is CASSIMMSNSPLHF. CDR3 nucleotides: TGTGCCAGCAGCATCATGATGAGTAATTCACCCCTCCACTTT. The full variable domain, completed using reference TRBV9 and TRBJ1-6, is DSGVTQTPKHLITATGQRVTLRCSPRSGDLSVYWYQQSLDQGLQFLIQYYNGEERAKGNILERFSAQQFPDLHSELNLSSLELGDSALYFCASSIMMSNSPLHFGNGTRLTVT.

The rearrangement uses TRBV24-1 and TRBJ2-1; 15 bases fit TRBD2. Germline-derived CDR1 and CDR2 are KGHDR and SFDVKD. The CDR3 runs to 21 residues. Trimming at V came to 0 bases and at J to 0 bases, leaving 8 bases not matched to a gene. Here the CDR3 reads CATSDLHGTSGGHRSYNEQFF. CDR3 nucleotide sequence: TGTGCCACCAGTGATTTGCACGGGACTAGCGGGGGGCACCGCTCCTACAATGAGCAGTTCTTC.

This chain uses TRBV7-2 with TRBJ2-2; 8 bases align to TRBD2. With V trimmed by 3 bases and J by 5 bases, 8 bases remained unmatched. CDR1 SGHTA and CDR2 FQGNSA come from the germline V gene. The CDR3 totals 16 residues. This CDR3 is CASSFREAGVTGELFF. The CDR3 bases are TGTGCCAGCAGCTTCCGGGAAGCGGGGGTAACCGGGGAGCTGTTTTTT.

CDR3 region: CASSLALVVLGGEKLFF. The CDR3 coding sequence is TGTGCCAGCAGCTTGGCTCTAGTCGTTCTCGGGGGAGAAAAACTGTTTTTT. The V gene is TRBV5-8, the J gene TRBJ1-4, with D perhaps matching TRBD1 (5 bases). V was shortened by 0 bases and J by 8 bases, with 20 bases between the two germline ends. Germline V gene data show CDR1 as SGHTS and CDR2 as YDEGEE. The CDR3 totals 17 residues.

The V and J genes are TRBV3-1 (or the pseudogene TRBV3-2) and TRBJ1-2; 8 positions match TRBD1. The CDR3 covers 13 residues. CDR1 and CDR2 (germline): LGHDT, YNNKEL (reference sequence). The V segment lost 6 bases and the J segment 8 bases; nucleotides outside the gene matches: 8. The CDR3: CASSSQGAYGYTF. CDR3 nucleotide sequence: TGTGCCAGCAGTTCCCAGGGGGCTTACGGCTACACCTTC.

V and J are TRBV5-1 and TRBJ1-1, with 11 bases that match TRBD1. The CDR3 contains 15 residues. Trimming at V came to 4 bases and at J to 4 bases, leaving 6 bases not matched to a gene. Germline CDR1 and CDR2: SGHRS and YFSETQ. Here the CDR3 reads CASSLPGTGGTEAFF. Here the CDR3 DNA reads TGCGCCAGCAGCCTCCCCGGGACAGGGGGCACTGAAGCTTTCTTT.

V is TRBV24-1 and J is TRBJ1-1; 9 positions agree with TRBD1. The CDR3 is 15 residues long. With 8 bases clipped from V and 5 bases from J, the junction kept 11 bases outside the gene matches. Germline CDR1 is KGHDR and CDR2 is SFDVKD. In nucleotides, the CDR3 is TGTGCCACCACGACATCGACAGGGGGTTTAACTGAAGCTTTCTTT. Its translation: CATTTSTGGLTEAFF.

This chain joins TRBV18 and TRBJ2-3; perhaps TRBD2 as D (5 bases). Germline V gene lookup returns CDR1 KGHSH and CDR2 LQKENI. The CDR3 loop spans 13 amino acids. V was cut by 5 bases and J by 6 bases, with 12 bases left in between. The CDR3 coding sequence is TGTGCCAGCTCAATACGGACTCCCGATACGCAGTATTTT. Translated: CASSIRTPDTQYF.

The chain joins TRBV6-6 to TRBJ2-5, with 7 bases matching TRBD2. The V gene's germline CDR1 is MNHNY and CDR2 SVGAGI (reference sequence). CDR3 size: 13 residues. The trim removed 2 bases at V and 6 bases at J, leaving 3 bases unmatched. In DNA, the CDR3 is TGTGCCAGCAGTTACGGGGGGGGGAAGACCCAGTACTTC. Its translation is CASSYGGGKTQYF.

CDR3 in amino acids: CASSLAWATEAFF. CDR3 coding DNA: TGTGCCAGCAGCTTAGCTTGGGCCACTGAAGCTTTCTTT. The V and J genes are TRBV7-8 and TRBJ1-1; D not certain. The CDR3 consists of 13 residues. Deletions cut 0 bases from V and 4 bases from J, with 6 bases between. Germline V gene lookup returns CDR1 SGHVS and CDR2 FQNEAQ.

V is TRBV12-5 and J is TRBJ1-4; D remains ambiguous. Trimming left V 1 base short and J 12 bases short, with 15 bases between. This CDR3 has 14 residues. In germline, CDR1 is LGHNT, CDR2 FRNRAP. CDR3 protein: CASGLAVGGSELFF. DNA for the CDR3: TGTGCTAGTGGTTTGGCGGTTGGCGGCTCCGAACTGTTTTTT.

The rearrangement links TRBV19 to TRBJ1-1, with a tentative D call TRBD1 (6 bases). V shed 3 bases and J shed 0 bases, with 14 bases lying between them. This CDR3 is built from 16 residues. Germline CDR1 LNHDA, CDR2 SQIVND (reference sequence). This CDR3 is CASSMYSGAVNTEAFF. DNA of the CDR3: TGTGCCAGTAGTATGTATTCAGGGGCGGTGAACACTGAAGCTTTCTTT. Based on the CDR3 plus reference TRBV19 and TRBJ1-1, the full variable domain is DGGITQSPKYLFRKEGQNVTLSCEQNLNHDAMYWYRQDPGQGLRLIYYSQIVNDFQKGDIAEGYSVSREKKESFPLTVTSAQKNPTAFYLCASSMYSGAVNTEAFFGQGTRLTVV.

The gene calls are TRBV12-5 and TRBJ2-3, with TRBD2 matching 13 bases. With V trimmed by 0 bases and J by 0 bases, 6 bases remained unmatched. Per the germline V gene, CDR1 is LGHNT and CDR2 is FRNRAP. CDR3 length: 19 amino acids. The CDR3: CASGLVILTSGGSTDTQYF. CDR3 in DNA: TGTGCTAGTGGTTTGGTAATTTTGACTAGCGGGGGGAGCACAGATACGCAGTATTTT.

The chain is built from TRBV7-3 and TRBJ2-5; 9 bases match TRBD1. V dropped 5 bases and J dropped 1; count of bases not matched to a gene: 8. The CDR3 extends over 16 amino acids. Germline CDR1 reads SGHTA; CDR2 reads FQGTGA. The CDR3 spells CASSPTGGRGQETQYF. For the CDR3, the DNA is TGTGCCAGCAGCCCTACAGGGGGCCGGGGCCAAGAGACCCAGTACTTC.

The chain uses TRBV19 and TRBJ2-3; TRBD1 agrees at 8 bases. Germline V gene sequence: CDR1 LNHDA, CDR2 SQIVND (reference sequence). Trimming took 7 bases from V and 6 from J; bases not matched to a gene: 9. CDR3 size: 14 residues. The CDR3 DNA reads as TGTGCCAGTACTTCGACAGGGGCAATGGATACGCAGTATTTT. It yields the protein CASTSTGAMDTQYF.

The chain has TRBV9 and TRBJ2-4, with a possible D match to TRBD2 (6 bases). The V gene's germline CDR1 is SGDLS and CDR2 YYNGEE. Deletions cut 0 bases from V and 6 bases from J, with 10 bases between. This CDR3 region has 14 residues. CDR3 nucleotides: TGTGCCAGCAGCGTAGGAGAGGGAGGAAACATTCAGTACTTC. It is translated as CASSVGEGGNIQYF.